These T cell receptor beta chains were read from a single sample in a study of T cells in Graves' hyperthyroidism and ophthalmopathy. TCRdb re-derived calls from the multiplex PCR reads in MiXCR, one entry per CDR3 protein. This sample carries a few hundred thousand distinct CDR3 sequences, around 20% of them seen once, and the ten largest clones take about 41%. Sequencing input: blood. These TCRs come from a man in his forties with Graves' hyperthyroidism. The CDR3 runs from the conserved cysteine through the conserved F or W. Fields, in order: J gene, D gene, V gene, clone size, CDR3 protein, CDR3 DNA. A D gene is named only where the DNA matches it firmly. Only some rows state a clone size, as once, few, many or a class for expanded clones.

TRBJ1-5 . TRBV11-3 many CASSLLRGGNQPQHF TGTGCCAGCAGCCTCCTCAGGGGAGGCAATCAGCCCCAGCATTTT
TRBJ2-1 TRBD1 TRBV6-1 many CASRGQAYNEQFF TGTGCCAGCAGAGGACAGGCCTACAATGAGCAGTTCTTC
TRBJ1-5 . TRBV28 . CASIEGGINQPQHF TGTGCCAGCATTGAGGGGGGTATCAATCAGCCCCAGCATTTT
TRBJ1-1 . TRBV15 few CATSRGGTNTEAFF TGTGCCACCAGCAGAGGGGGGACGAACACTGAAGCTTTCTTT
TRBJ2-3 TRBD2 TRBV20-1 many CSASSLHSGHSTDTQYF TGCAGTGCTAGTAGCCTACATAGCGGGCACAGCACAGATACGCAGTATTTT
TRBJ2-7 TRBD2 TRBV2 many CASSEPQRGGYEQYF TGTGCCAGCAGTGAACCACAGCGGGGGGGTTACGAGCAGTACTTC
TRBJ2-1 . TRBV6-5 . CASSYYGPEQFF TGTGCCAGCAGTTACTACGGCCCCGAGCAGTTCTTC
TRBJ2-7 . TRBV7-9 many CASSSAGTLGQYF TGTGCCAGCAGCTCCGCAGGAACACTCGGGCAGTACTTC
TRBJ2-3 . TRBV9 many CASSVEPRDTDTQYF TGTGCCAGCAGCGTAGAACCAAGGGACACAGATACGCAGTATTTT
TRBJ1-2 . TRBV7-9 . CASSLGQAHYGYTF TGTGCCAGCAGCTTAGGGCAGGCTCACTATGGCTACACCTTC
TRBJ2-3 TRBD1 TRBV20-1 few CSARAGTVGTQYF TGCAGTGCTAGAGCGGGGACAGTGGGTACGCAGTATTTT
TRBJ2-1 TRBD2 TRBV5-6 many CASSFGGDDNEQFF TGTGCCAGCAGCTTCGGGGGGGATGACAATGAGCAGTTCTTC
TRBJ2-2 TRBD1 TRBV27 . CASTPDRVGGELFF TGTGCCAGCACCCCAGACAGGGTTGGCGGGGAGCTGTTTTTT
TRBJ2-7 . TRBV18 . CASSPSSGGEQYF TGTGCCAGCTCACCATCGTCGGGTGGAGAGCAGTACTTC
TRBJ2-1 . TRBV18 many CASSPLGAYNEQFF TGTGCCAGCTCACCATTGGGGGCGTACAATGAGCAGTTCTTC
TRBJ1-1 TRBD1 TRBV5-5 once CASSPGGQIVRAFF TGTGCCAGCAGCCCGGGGGGACAGATTGTAAGAGCTTTCTTT
TRBJ2-2 . TRBV19 . CASSGWWTNTGELFF TGTGCCAGTAGTGGCTGGTGGACGAACACCGGGGAGCTGTTTTTT
TRBJ2-3 . TRBV7-9 many CASSFPWEADTQYF TGTGCCAGCAGCTTCCCGTGGGAAGCAGATACGCAGTATTTT
TRBJ2-2 TRBD1 TRBV2 . CASGAGGTGELFF TGTGCCAGCGGGGCAGGGGGCACCGGGGAGCTGTTTTTT
TRBJ2-7 . TRBV20-1 . CSAREGYEQYF TGCAGTGCTAGAGAGGGGTACGAGCAGTACTTC
TRBJ1-5 . TRBV6-1 many CAVNFSVWGNQPQHF TGTGCCGTCAATTTTTCAGTCTGGGGCAATCAGCCCCAGCATTTT
TRBJ2-3 TRBD1 TRBV5-6 few CASSFLYYRDRVHTQYF TGTGCCAGCAGCTTCTTGTATTACCGGGACAGGGTGCATACGCAGTATTTT
TRBJ1-5 TRBD1 TRBV6-1 few CASRTGGSILSNQPQHF TGTGCCAGCAGAACAGGGGGCTCGATCCTTAGCAATCAGCCCCAGCATTTT
TRBJ1-5 . TRBV12-3/TRBV12-4 . CASSLGGLNQPQHF TGTGCCAGCAGTTTAGGGGGTTTGAATCAGCCCCAGCATTTT
TRBJ1-1 TRBD1 TRBV10-1 few CASSGTGGWTEAFF TGCGCCAGCAGTGGGACAGGGGGTTGGACTGAAGCTTTCTTT
TRBJ2-7 TRBD2 TRBV18 many CASSPPIAGGMYEQYF TGTGCCAGCTCTCCCCCAATAGCGGGGGGAATGTACGAGCAGTACTTC
TRBJ2-7 . TRBV20-1 many CSARDDWQGIHEQYF TGCAGTGCTAGAGACGATTGGCAGGGGATCCACGAGCAGTACTTC
TRBJ2-1 . TRBV7-9 many CASSRPGSYNEQFF TGTGCCAGCAGCCGCCCAGGGTCCTACAATGAGCAGTTCTTC
TRBJ2-2 . TRBV7-2 few CASSAARVNTGELFF TGTGCCAGCAGCGCCGCCAGGGTGAACACCGGGGAGCTGTTTTTT
TRBJ1-5 . TRBV6-1 . CASSSGGAGSNQPQHF TGTGCCAGCAGCAGCGGGGGGGCCGGGAGCAATCAGCCCCAGCATTTT
TRBJ2-7 . TRBV15 many CATSRVREAEQYF TGTGCCACCAGCAGAGTTAGGGAGGCCGAGCAGTACTTC
TRBJ2-1 . TRBV4-3 . CASSQDLGRLYEQFF TGCGCCAGCAGCCAAGATCTTGGCAGGTTGTATGAGCAGTTCTTC
TRBJ2-7 . TRBV14 many CASSQDVGLIPYEQYF TGTGCCAGCAGCCAAGATGTAGGCCTTATCCCCTACGAGCAGTACTTC
TRBJ1-5 . TRBV20-1 many CSASVAGLGGGQPQHF TGCAGTGCTAGCGTAGCGGGACTAGGCGGGGGTCAGCCCCAGCATTTT
TRBJ1-5 . TRBV29-1 few CSVGDGSQPQHF TGCAGCGTTGGGGATGGTTCTCAGCCCCAGCATTTT
TRBJ2-5 TRBD2 TRBV7-6 many CASSLLSGGARETQYF TGTGCCAGCAGCCTACTTAGCGGGGGGGCTCGGGAGACCCAGTACTTC
TRBJ2-7 . TRBV7-9 many CASFEQGSYEQYF TGTGCCAGTTTTGAACAAGGGTCTTACGAGCAGTACTTC
TRBJ2-3 TRBD1 TRBV4-2 many CASSQGPGTGGIDTQYF TGTGCCAGCAGCCAAGGACCCGGGACAGGGGGTATAGATACGCAGTATTTT
TRBJ1-1 . TRBV10-3 many CAISEPQKGRRGENTEAFF TGTGCCATCAGTGAGCCCCAAAAGGGTCGAAGAGGGGAGAACACTGAAGCTTTCTTT
TRBJ1-1 . TRBV30 many CAWTERGAKTEAFF TGTGCCTGGACAGAACGGGGGGCTAAGACTGAAGCTTTCTTT
TRBJ1-5 . TRBV6-2/TRBV6-3 . CASSFPSDGHSNQPQHF TGTGCCAGCAGTTTCCCTTCGGACGGACATAGCAATCAGCCCCAGCATTTT
TRBJ2-7 . TRBV7-2 . CVSSLVGYEQYF TGTGTCAGCAGCTTAGTTGGTTACGAGCAGTACTTC
TRBJ2-5 . TRBV19 many CASKVTRGSQETQYF TGTGCCAGTAAGGTGACTAGAGGGAGCCAAGAGACCCAGTACTTC
TRBJ2-7 TRBD1 TRBV7-2 many CASSVGQSYEQYF TGTGCCAGCAGCGTGGGACAGTCCTACGAGCAGTACTTC
TRBJ1-1 . TRBV3-1 . CASSPFDRNTEAFF TGTGCCAGCAGCCCATTTGACAGGAACACTGAAGCTTTCTTT
TRBJ2-1 TRBD1 TRBV2 . CASSSGTGDNEQFF TGTGCCAGCAGTTCCGGGACAGGGGACAATGAGCAGTTCTTC
TRBJ2-3 . TRBV5-5 many CASSLAQSTDTQYF TGTGCCAGCAGCTTGGCCCAGTCCACAGATACGCAGTATTTT
TRBJ2-2 . TRBV18 . CASSPRAGGDTGELFF TGTGCCAGCTCGCCCAGGGCAGGCGGGGACACCGGGGAGCTGTTTTTT
TRBJ2-1 . TRBV18 many CASSPAGAQDNEQFF TGTGCCAGCTCACCGGCGGGGGCACAGGACAATGAGCAGTTCTTC
TRBJ1-2 . TRBV28 . CATTQGPDNYGYTF TGTGCCACCACTCAGGGGCCTGATAACTATGGCTACACCTTC
TRBJ1-2 . TRBV7-2 many CASSSDTRGGYTF TGTGCCAGCAGCTCCGACACGCGGGGTGGCTACACCTTC
TRBJ2-5 . TRBV2 many CASSDGSYGETQYF TGTGCCAGCAGTGATGGTTCTTATGGGGAGACCCAGTACTTC
TRBJ2-3 . TRBV7-8 many CASSRRLGVGNTDTQYF TGTGCCAGCAGCCGAAGATTAGGCGTCGGGAACACAGATACGCAGTATTTT
TRBJ2-1 . TRBV20-1 many CSAEEGELTYNEQFF TGCAGTGCTGAAGAGGGGGAGCTTACCTACAATGAGCAGTTCTTC